This T cell receptor (beta chain) was identified in a study of blood T cell repertoires in COVID-19. Study information: Some COVID-19 samples were acute and others convalescent; all came from the United States, Italy and Spain. From T cells, B-cell-depleted T cells, or PBMCs came the material, which was cDNA or gDNA.

Profiling relied on immunoSEQ multiplex PCR, and the TCRdb table lists in-frame clones only, not all of them. Of around 64,000 clones in the sample, 85% to 90% were seen once. This CDR3 spans 17 amino acids. The germline V gene encodes CDR1 KGHSH and CDR2 LQKENI. Trimming took 6 bases from V and 0 from J, leaving 20 bases between them. What was sequenced was peripheral blood. The chain uses TRBV18 and TRBJ1-1, with D uncertain. This TCR derives from a man aged 50-60 years with active COVID-19. The CDR3 protein is CASSRTNRGPMNTEAFF. DNA for the CDR3: TGTGCCAGCTCGCGCACCAACAGAGGGCCAATGAACACTGAAGCTTTCTTT.